This entry lists 28 T cell receptor beta chains sequenced from one sample in a study of Ad26.COV2.S vaccination and SARS-CoV-2 variants. Libraries were prepared by immunoSEQ multiplex PCR; TCRdb keeps only in-frame clonotypes and omits some of them. The top ten clones hold approximately 4.3% of a sample with about 470,000 clones, roughly 88% of them seen once. Treatment noted: over 15 received Ad26.COV2.S at low or high dose, single or two shots; roughly five received placebo; per-sample allocation not given. Collection of the samples took place on day 63 after the first injection of vaccine or placebo. The source was peripheral blood, collected in a trial of Ad26.COV2.S vaccine versus placebo. The receptors were gathered from a person between 18 and 65 years old who received the Ad26.COV2.S COVID-19 vaccine or a placebo.

The V and J genes are TRBV28 and TRBJ1-6; D might be TRBD1 (5 bases). The CDR3 has 15 residues. From germline, CDR1 is MDHEN and CDR2 SYDVKM. V was cut by 6 bases and J by 3 bases, with 12 bases left in between. CDR3 in amino acids: CASRGGALYNSPLHF. The CDR3 DNA is TGTGCCAGCAGGGGCGGGGCGCTCTATAATTCACCCCTCCACTTT.

The genes are TRBV28 and TRBJ2-2; 7 bases are shared with TRBD1. Germline V gene sequence: CDR1 MDHEN, CDR2 SYDVKM. The CDR3 has 15 residues. J was trimmed by 6 bases and V by 3 bases; bases with no gene match: 7. The CDR3 region has the DNA TGTGCCAGCAGTTTGCGACAGGGATTGTCCGGGGAGCTGTTTTTT. It encodes CASSLRQGLSGELFF.

The V call is TRBV12-2, the J call TRBJ1-2. TRBV12-2 counts as a pseudogene. The CDR3 contains 14 residues. CDR3 sequence reads: CASPLLPGPYGYTF. The CDR3, as DNA: TGTGCAAGTCCCCTGCTCCCGGGCCCCTATGGCTACACCTTC.

The sample holds one count of this clone. The chain joins TRBV7-9 to TRBJ2-7; D is unresolved. The length of the CDR3 is 13 residues. V was pared by 2 bases and J by 2 bases, with 7 bases between. CDR1 SEHNR and CDR2 FQNEAQ come from the germline V gene (reference sequence). The chain's CDR3 is CASSLTEAYEQYF. CDR3 sequence (DNA): TGTGCCAGCAGCTTAACGGAAGCCTACGAGCAGTACTTC.

This sequence joins TRBV7-8 and TRBJ2-1, with 9 bases that match TRBD1. Unmatched junction bases numbered 14, after V lost 5 bases and J lost 12 bases. Per germline, CDR1 SGHVS and CDR2 FQNEAQ. This CDR3 has 15 residues. The CDR3: CASSQAGDRDMWQFF. As DNA, the CDR3 is TGTGCCAGCAGCCAGGCGGGGGACAGGGATATGTGGCAGTTCTTC.

As to this clone: The same CDR3 arises from other DNA sequences in this sample as well. V is TRBV28 and J is TRBJ2-7, with TRBD1 matching 9 bases. V shed 2 bases and J 3 bases; nucleotides not matched to a gene: 2. The germline CDR1 and CDR2 sequences are MDHEN and SYDVKM. This CDR3 has 14 amino acids. CDR3 amino acids: CASSLGGQGYEQYF. The DNA of the CDR3 is TGTGCCAGCAGTTTAGGGGGACAGGGCTACGAGCAGTACTTC.

The CDR3 reads CASRPDVYQPQHF. The CDR3, as DNA: TGTGCCAGCAGACCGGACGTCTATCAGCCCCAGCATTTT. The V call is TRBV6-5, the J call TRBJ1-5; D unclear. Germline assignment: CDR1 MNHEY and CDR2 SVGAGI. This CDR3 is 13 amino acids long. The V end was cut by 6 bases, the J end by 5 bases, with 11 bases between.

This rearrangement joins TRBV6-4 to TRBJ1-3; 9 bases match TRBD1. Per germline, CDR1 MRHNA and CDR2 SNTAGT. Losses at the gene ends were 7 bases for V and 4 bases for J; bases not matched to a gene: 5. CDR3 length: 14 amino acids. For the CDR3, the DNA is TGTGCCAGCACTAGACAGGGGGACGGAAACACCATATATTTT. It encodes CASTRQGDGNTIYF.

This clone was recorded once. CDR3 in amino acids: CASSRTIFTDTQYF. DNA of the CDR3: TGTGCCAGCAGCCGGACTATCTTCACAGATACGCAGTATTTT. V usage is TRBV6-2 or TRBV6-3 and J usage is TRBJ2-3; tentative D call: TRBD2 (6 bases). This CDR3 comprises 14 residues. The V gene's germline CDR1 is MNHEY and CDR2 SVGEGT. The ends were cut back, 6 bases at V and 2 bases at J, with 12 bases in the middle.

This clone has more than one count but fewer than ten. The chain is built from TRBV15 and TRBJ1-2; D ambiguous. V lost 0 bases and J 2 bases, leaving 10 bases between the germline ends. The CDR3 runs to 15 residues. Germline CDR1 reads LNHNV; CDR2 reads YYDKDF (reference sequence). DNA of the CDR3: TGTGCCACCAGCAGAGATCGGCAGGAGAACTATGGCTACACCTTC. Translated: CATSRDRQENYGYTF.

The sample holds one count of this clone. V gene TRBV4-2 combines with J gene TRBJ2-2; tentative D call: TRBD1 (5 bases). Per germline, CDR1 LGHNA and CDR2 YNFKEQ. V lost 1 base and J lost 6, with 18 bases in between. The CDR3 runs 17 residues. The DNA for the CDR3 is TGTGCCAGCAGCCAAGTGGCCCAAGGGCAGGGCCCCGGGGAGCTGTTTTTT. Its protein product is CASSQVAQGQGPGELFF.

This clone was counted once. The chain is built from TRBV7-2 and TRBJ2-7; 7 bases are shared with TRBD1. The V and J ends lost 1 base and 0 bases, in that order; junction bases with no gene match: 3. The CDR3 is made up of 15 amino acids. Germline V gene data show CDR1 as SGHTA and CDR2 as FQGNSA. The CDR3 DNA follows: TGTGCCAGCAGCTTAGAGGGGGCTCCCTCCTACGAGCAGTACTTC. Its protein is CASSLEGAPSYEQYF.

The V and J genes are TRBV5-5 and TRBJ1-2; D may be TRBD1 (5 bases). V was cut by 2 bases and J by 7 bases, with 15 bases left in between. Germline loops: CDR1 SGHKS, CDR2 YYEKEE (reference sequence). The CDR3 length is 14 residues. As DNA, the CDR3 is TGTGCCAGCAGCTTCCCCCGCGGAAGGGGTGGCTACACCTTC. Amino acids: CASSFPRGRGGYTF.

The chain uses TRBV6-2 or TRBV6-3 and TRBJ2-1, with D perhaps TRBD2 (5 bases). Trimming took off 6 bases at V and 1 base at J, with 16 bases between the two ends. The V gene's germline CDR1 is MNHEY and CDR2 SVGEGT. The CDR3 has 16 residues. In DNA form, the CDR3 reads TGTGCCAGCAGCCCCCTTTACGGGGAATCCTACAATGAGCAGTTCTTC. Amino acids: CASSPLYGESYNEQFF.

The chain combines TRBV27 with TRBJ2-7; possibly TRBD2 for D (5 bases). Germline V gene data show CDR1 as MNHEY and CDR2 as SMNVEV (reference sequence). Trimming stripped 3 bases from V and 6 bases from J, with 9 bases between. The CDR3 sequence is 12 residues long. CDR3 loop: CASSFGVGEQYF. Written as DNA, the CDR3 is TGTGCCAGCAGTTTCGGGGTGGGCGAGCAGTACTTC.

J is TRBJ2-1 and V is TRBV29-1; TRBD2 agrees at 11 bases. Germline CDR1 and CDR2: SQVTM and ANQGSEA. The CDR3 consists of 15 residues. The ends lost 3 bases at V and 5 bases at J; junction bases unmatched: 6. The CDR3 DNA is TGCAGCGTTGAGTTAGCGGGAGGGTTTAACAATGAGCAGTTCTTC. It codes for CSVELAGGFNNEQFF.

The chain combines TRBV23-1 with TRBJ1-2, with a possible D match to TRBD1 (5 bases). TRBV23-1 belongs to the ORF category, with a function that is uncertain. CDR3 size: 14 residues. V dropped 4 bases and J dropped 4 bases, with 13 bases sitting between them. CDR3 nucleotides: TGCGCCAGCAGTCGTGTCAGGGCGGGCTATGGCTACACCTTC. Translation gives CASSRVRAGYGYTF.

V and J are TRBV28 and TRBJ2-5; D is perhaps TRBD2 (7 bases). The CDR3 is 15 amino acids. The V gene lost 1 base and the J gene lost 3 bases, with 12 bases spanning the gap. In germline, CDR1 is MDHEN, CDR2 SYDVKM. The DNA of the CDR3 is TGTGCCAGCAGTTTATTCGGGGGGCAGGAAGAGACCCAGTACTTC. As protein: CASSLFGGQEETQYF.

Notes on this clone: Other nucleotide sequences in the sample specify the same CDR3. The chain carries TRBV12-3 or TRBV12-4 and TRBJ2-7; D remains ambiguous. Trimming removed 3 bases from V and 4 bases from J, with 7 bases in between. CDR3 length: 12 residues. The CDR3 region has the DNA TGTGCCAGCAGTTTTGGGCCATACGAGCAGTACTTC. This encodes CASSFGPYEQYF.

The chain carries TRBV15 and TRBJ2-1; 7 nucleotides match TRBD2. There are 18 residues in the CDR3. Per the germline V gene, CDR1 is LNHNV and CDR2 is YYDKDF (reference sequence). J gave up 0 bases and V 0 bases, and 8 bases lay outside the gene matches. The CDR3 spells CATSRDGASGSSYNEQFF. In nucleotides, the CDR3 is TGTGCCACCAGCAGAGATGGTGCTAGCGGAAGCTCCTACAATGAGCAGTTCTTC. The full variable domain, rest sourced from reference TRBV15 and TRBJ2-1, is DAMVIQNPRYQVTQFGKPVTLSCSQTLNHNVMYWYQQKSSQAPKLLFHYYDKDFNNEADTPDNFQSRRPNTSFCFLDIRSPGLGDTAMYLCATSRDGASGSSYNEQFFGPGTRLTVL.

This clone came up once. The chain has TRBV3-1 (or the pseudogene TRBV3-2) and TRBJ2-7; D possibly corresponds to TRBD2 (5 bases). The CDR3 length is 13 residues. The germline CDR1 and CDR2 sequences are LGHDT and YNNKEL (reference sequence). V was clipped by 8 bases and J by 2 bases, with 13 bases between them. CDR3 DNA: TGTGCCAGCGGAATGGGGAGCCCCTACGAGCAGTACTTC. Its translation: CASGMGSPYEQYF.

The genes are TRBV21-1 and TRBJ2-3. TRBV21-1 corresponds to a pseudogene. This CDR3 region has 18 residues. The CDR3 protein is CASSKGGLGTFCTDTQYF. DNA of the CDR3: TGTGCCAGCAGCAAAGGAGGTCTGGGGACCTTTTGCACAGATACGCAGTATTTT.

The genes are TRBV27 and TRBJ2-3; 10 nucleotides align to TRBD1. CDR1 is MNHEY, CDR2 SMNVEV, per germline (reference sequence). V was clipped by 2 bases and J by 6 bases; unmatched bases: 2. This CDR3 has 14 amino acids. The CDR3 region is CASSLKGQGDTQYF. CDR3 coding DNA: TGTGCCAGCAGTTTAAAGGGACAGGGGGATACGCAGTATTTT.

The chain carries TRBV28 and TRBJ2-5; 9 nucleotides line up with TRBD1. Germline CDR1 reads MDHEN; CDR2 reads SYDVKM. Trimming removed 6 bases from V and 1 base from J; junction bases left unmatched: 9. This CDR3 is built from 16 residues. This CDR3 is CASSPLWGQGQETQYF. Here the CDR3 DNA reads TGTGCCAGCAGCCCGTTATGGGGACAGGGCCAAGAGACCCAGTACTTC. Full variable domain (missing parts from reference TRBV28 and TRBJ2-5): DVKVTQSSRYLVKRTGEKVFLECVQDMDHENMFWYRQDPGLGLRLIYFSYDVKMKEKGDIPEGYSVSREKKERFSLILESASTNQTSMYLCASSPLWGQGQETQYFGPGTRLLVL.

The chain uses TRBV28 and TRBJ2-1, with 8 bases identical to TRBD2. This CDR3 is 16 amino acids long. CDR1 and CDR2 (germline): MDHEN, SYDVKM. Trimming cost V 6 bases and J 0 bases; bases outside gene matches: 7. This CDR3 reads CASRQAGASSYNEQFF. CDR3 sequence (DNA): TGTGCCAGCAGACAAGCGGGAGCTAGCTCCTACAATGAGCAGTTCTTC.

The genes are TRBV14 and TRBJ2-7; D might be TRBD1 or TRBD2, each matching 7 bases. The CDR3 extends over 13 amino acids. Per the germline V gene, CDR1 is SGHDN and CDR2 is FVKESK. The ends were cut back, 4 bases at V and 5 bases at J, with 12 bases in the middle. CDR3 residues: CASSLTGRDEQYF. As DNA, the CDR3 is TGTGCCAGCAGCCTGACAGGGAGGGACGAGCAGTACTTC.

This chain connects TRBV24-1 to TRBJ2-1; either TRBD1 or TRBD2 may fit D (5 bases each). The CDR3 is 16 residues long. Between the trimmed V and J ends, which lost 4 bases and 8 bases, there was a span of 20 bases. CDR1 is KGHDR, CDR2 SFDVKD, per germline. The CDR3 DNA is TGTGCCACCAGTGAAGCCGGGACCCCGGAGGACCATGAGCAGTTCTTC. It specifies CATSEAGTPEDHEQFF.

The V and J genes are TRBV6-5 and TRBJ2-5; D gene uncertain. The CDR3 covers 12 residues. Germline V lookup: CDR1 MNHEY, CDR2 SVGAGI. V was shortened by 3 bases and J by 4 bases, with 6 bases between the two germline ends. CDR3 sequence: CASSYGVETQYF. The DNA for the CDR3 is TGTGCCAGCAGTTATGGGGTAGAGACCCAGTACTTC.